The text below deals with one TCR beta chain. Its cognate antigen is unknown. The data belong to a study of Tregs in tolerant kidney transplant recipients. Study-level results: Changing PCR primers prevented nucleotide comparison between some patients' samples. The small number of patients limits these findings pending further validation. Biological reproducibility was not directly addressed in this study.

This table comes from immunoSEQ multiplex PCR, and its TCRdb copy is limited to in-frame clones, with some not included. The sample includes some 64,000 clones, nearly 98% of them seen just once. The sequence was obtained from a human donor who received a combined kidney and bone marrow transplant. The sequencing used Tregs from blood, collected before the transplant.

The CDR3 sequence: CASSLDRGGGTIYF. DNA of the CDR3: TGCGCCAGCAGCTTGGACAGGGGCGGTGGCACCATATATTTT. The genes are TRBV5-1 and TRBJ1-3, with 7 bases matching TRBD1. This CDR3 is 14 amino acids long. Germline values: CDR1 SGHRS, CDR2 YFSETQ. The V segment lost 0 bases and the J segment 9 bases; nucleotides outside the gene matches: 6. The full variable domain, in which reference TRBV5-1 and TRBJ1-3 provide the parts outside the CDR3, is KAGVTQTPRYLIKTRGQQVTLSCSPISGHRSVSWYQQTPGQGLQFLFEYFSETQRNKGNFPGRFSGRQFSNSRSEMNVSTLELGDSALYLCASSLDRGGGTIYFGEGSWLTVV.